The clone carrying this T cell receptor (beta chain) has just one count. Methods used by the authors: Cell counts per sample came from amplifying reference gene primers. TCRdb keeps only in-frame clones here, not all; method: immunoSEQ multiplex PCR. That table is the source of V, J and clone size, and D and trimming were worked out from the DNA. The sample records over 45,000 clones, about four fifths being singletons. These data are taken from a study of blood T cell repertoires in COVID-19. Across the whole study: Specimens from acute and convalescent COVID-19 originated in the United States, Italy and Spain. T cells, B-cell-depleted T cells, or PBMCs supplied cDNA or gDNA.

The CDR3 runs to 16 residues. V trimming: 4 bases; J trimming: 3 bases; junction bases outside the gene matches: 5. In germline, CDR1 is MNHEY, CDR2 SVGAGI. The chain is built from TRBV6-5 and TRBJ2-3; 12 bases line up with TRBD2. Source material: peripheral blood. The TCR sequence derives from a woman in her sixties or seventies with acute or convalescent COVID-19. As DNA, the CDR3 is TGTGCCAGCAGTTCGACTAGCGGGGGCTGGACAGATACGCAGTATTTT. Translating it yields CASSSTSGGWTDTQYF.